This TCR beta chain came from a study of blood T cells in healthy people across ages. Overall study: The template switching approach captured approximately one barcoded beta molecule for every two T cells. Whole-study findings and limits: Because donor CMV status was unknown, expanded clonotype changes were possibly confounded.

J gave up 15 bases and V 2 bases, and 11 bases lay outside the gene matches. The CDR3 is 15 amino acids. Germline V gene sequence: CDR1 SGHTA, CDR2 FQGNSA. This clonotype showed up just a few times. What it recognizes is unknown. The donors, all healthy, were Caucasians living in Russia, aged about 6 to 95. Then a second PCR, running about 7 to 11 cycles, was carried out with a sample-barcoded 5' primer and a J-beta primer mix. Every molecule of cDNA carried a tag from a template-switch adaptor with 12 random nucleotides. In TCRdb, the 5' RACE reads were re-called with MiXCR into one record per CDR3 protein. The sample includes approximately 1.5 million distinct CDR3 sequences, roughly two fifths seen only once; the top ten take about 4.1%.

The sample was blood. This sequence was found in a woman under 30 in good health. The rearrangement links TRBV7-2 to TRBJ2-1; 12 positions agree with TRBD2. The CDR3 nucleotides read TGTGCCAGCAGCTTATCGACTAGCGGGAGTTGGCGCCTGTTCTTC. Protein sequence: CASSLSTSGSWRLFF. Drawing the rest from reference TRBV7-2 and TRBJ2-1, the complete variable domain is GAGVSQSPSNKVTEKGKDVELRCDPISGHTALYWYRQSLGQGLEFLIYFQGNSAPDKSGLPSDRFSAERTGGSVSTLTIQRTQQEDSAVYLCASSLSTSGSWRLFFGPGTRLTVL.